The clone carrying this T cell receptor beta chain occurred many times. The CDR3 length is 16 residues. With 0 bases clipped from V and 10 bases from J, the junction kept 13 bases outside the gene matches. Germline CDR1 reads SGHRS; CDR2 reads YFSETQ. The sample belongs to a study of response to subunit inactivated influenza vaccine. TCRdb reprocessed the RT-PCR reads via MiXCR and lists one record per CDR3 protein. There are about 800,000 distinct CDR3 sequences in the sample; about 20% occur only once, and roughly 10% lies in the top ten. Source: PBMCs from blood, taken 4 to 6 days after vaccination. The TCR originated in a man aged 50-60 years who received an inactivated influenza vaccine. The rearrangement joins TRBV5-1 to TRBJ2-1; 7 bases fit TRBD2. CDR3 protein: CASSLVGGGRAEEQFF. The CDR3 DNA is TGCGCCAGCAGCTTGGTCGGGGGAGGGCGGGCAGAGGAGCAGTTCTTC.